The 18 T cell receptor beta chains presented below share a single source sample, sequenced in a study of siplizumab effects on memory and regulatory T cells. The method was immunoSEQ multiplex PCR; TCRdb's version includes in-frame clones alone and lacks a portion of them. The sample shows about 100,000 clones, roughly 94% of them seen only once. Material for sequencing was non-Treg CD4+ T cells sorted from blood. The receptors here all came from a human donor in good health.

The chain recombines TRBV7-6 with TRBJ1-3; TRBD1 is a possible D gene (6 bases). V lost 5 bases and J 4 bases, leaving 12 bases between the germline ends. The germline CDR1 and CDR2 sequences are SGHVS and FNYEAQ. The CDR3 sequence is 14 residues long. CDR3 in amino acids: CASSTTGYGNTIYF. CDR3 sequence (DNA): TGTGCCAGCAGCACAACAGGGTACGGAAACACCATATATTTT.

This chain links TRBV10-1 with TRBJ2-2; no clear D gene. The germline CDR1 and CDR2 sequences are WNHNN and SYGVQD (reference sequence). This CDR3 contains 12 residues. V was shortened by 4 bases and J by 0 bases, with 0 bases between the two germline ends. CDR3 loop: CASSANTGELFF. CDR3 sequence (DNA): TGCGCCAGCAGTGCGAACACCGGGGAGCTGTTTTTT.

The chain joins TRBV28 to TRBJ1-2; D is undetermined. Germline assignment: CDR1 MDHEN and CDR2 SYDVKM. CDR3 size: 11 residues. V lost 5 bases and J 7 bases, leaving 8 bases between the germline ends. DNA of the CDR3: TGTGCCAGCAGTATTCCGAGTGGCTACACCTTC. Its protein product is CASSIPSGYTF.

V usage is TRBV7-9 and J usage is TRBJ2-1, with TRBD2 as a possible D gene (6 bases). V shed 2 bases and J shed 1 base, with 15 bases lying between them. The germline gives CDR1 SEHNR, CDR2 FQNEAQ (reference sequence). The CDR3 totals 17 residues. CDR3 nucleotide sequence: TGTGCCAGCAGCTTACGACTAGAAGCTGGGTCCTACAATGAGCAGTTCTTC. Protein product: CASSLRLEAGSYNEQFF.

This chain links TRBV7-8 with TRBJ2-7; no definite D call. V was cut by 5 bases and J by 7 bases, with 12 bases left in between. This CDR3 contains 12 residues. The V gene's germline CDR1 is SGHVS and CDR2 FQNEAQ. CDR3 DNA: TGTGCCAGCAGCAGCAGGCTTGGGGAGCAGTACTTC. This encodes CASSSRLGEQYF.

The rearrangement uses TRBV7-9 and TRBJ2-5; the D is unclear. Germline V gene sequence: CDR1 SEHNR, CDR2 FQNEAQ (reference sequence). The V end lost 1 base, the J end lost 6 bases, and 0 bases lay between the germline ends. This CDR3 is built from 10 residues. This chain's CDR3 is CASSLETQYF. The CDR3 DNA is TGTGCCAGCAGCTTAGAGACCCAGTACTTC.

This clone was detected only once. The genes are TRBV11-2 and TRBJ2-7; no firm D call. This CDR3 contains 13 residues. Trimming removed 1 base from V and 2 bases from J, with 6 bases in between. Germline-derived CDR1 and CDR2 are SGHAT and FQNNGV. CDR3 sequence: CASSLVMTYEQYF. CDR3 in DNA: TGTGCCAGCAGCTTAGTCATGACCTACGAGCAGTACTTC.

This chain uses TRBV7-3 with TRBJ2-1; 10 nucleotides agree with TRBD1. Germline CDR1 SGHTA, CDR2 FQGTGA. V trimming: 1 base; J trimming: 5 bases; junction bases outside the gene matches: 5. The CDR3 loop spans 16 amino acids. CDR3 sequence: CASSLRGTGVNNEQFF. CDR3 bases: TGTGCCAGCAGCTTAAGAGGGACAGGGGTGAACAATGAGCAGTTCTTC.

The V gene is TRBV6-5, the J gene TRBJ2-2, with TRBD1 identical over 9 bases. The CDR3 contains 14 residues. V lost 6 bases to trimming and J lost 5 bases; unmatched junction nucleotides: 4. The germline CDR1 and CDR2 sequences are MNHEY and SVGAGI. In DNA, the CDR3 is TGTGCCAGCAGGGGACAGGGCCGGACCGGGGAGCTGTTTTTT. This encodes CASRGQGRTGELFF.

The chain carries TRBV5-1 and TRBJ2-5, with D possibly matching TRBD1 (6 bases). Per the germline V gene, CDR1 is SGHRS and CDR2 is YFSETQ. The CDR3 contains 13 residues. The V end lost 3 bases, the J end lost 4 bases, and 10 bases lay between the germline ends. CDR3 sequence: CASSSDSLETQYF. The CDR3 DNA follows: TGCGCCAGCAGCTCGGACAGCTTAGAGACCCAGTACTTC.

The chain uses TRBV28 and TRBJ2-4; weak D call: TRBD1 (6 bases). The CDR3 has 16 amino acids. V dropped 3 bases and J dropped 2 bases, with 14 bases sitting between them. Germline V gene sequence: CDR1 MDHEN, CDR2 SYDVKM. The CDR3 protein is CASSFGGSVTKNIQYF. The CDR3 nucleotides read TGTGCCAGCAGTTTTGGGGGCTCTGTTACCAAAAACATTCAGTACTTC.

This chain joins TRBV19 and TRBJ1-5, with D maybe TRBD1 (5 bases). The V end was cut by 5 bases, the J end by 2 bases, with 16 bases between. The CDR3 extends over 16 amino acids. Germline loops: CDR1 LNHDA, CDR2 SQIVND (reference sequence). CDR3 amino acids: CASSPTGGVRNQPQHF. The CDR3 bases are TGTGCCAGTAGTCCCACGGGGGGGGTGCGCAATCAGCCCCAGCATTTT. Filled out from reference TRBV19 and TRBJ1-5, the complete variable domain reads DGGITQSPKYLFRKEGQNVTLSCEQNLNHDAMYWYRQDPGQGLRLIYYSQIVNDFQKGDIAEGYSVSREKKESFPLTVTSAQKNPTAFYLCASSPTGGVRNQPQHFGDGTRLSIL.

J is TRBJ2-7 and V is TRBV15; TRBD1 matches 7 bases. The CDR3 spans 16 residues. Germline V lookup: CDR1 LNHNV, CDR2 YYDKDF (reference sequence). Trimming at V came to 2 bases and at J to 3 bases, leaving 10 bases not matched to a gene. The DNA for the CDR3 is TGTGCCACCAGCAGATATTTACAGGGACAGAGCTACGAGCAGTACTTC. As protein: CATSRYLQGQSYEQYF.

The CDR3 protein is CASSPGALPTGELFF. CDR3 DNA: TGCGCCAGCAGTCCGGGGGCGCTGCCTACCGGGGAGCTGTTTTTT. The rearrangement joins TRBV10-1 to TRBJ2-2; perhaps D is TRBD1 or TRBD2 (6 bases each). V was pared by 5 bases and J by 5 bases, with 15 bases between. This CDR3 contains 15 residues. In germline, CDR1 is WNHNN, CDR2 SYGVQD (reference sequence).

This clone was counted a single time. J is TRBJ1-2 and V is TRBV6-5; TRBD1 agrees at 10 bases. Looked up from germline, CDR1 is MNHEY and CDR2 is SVGAGI. This CDR3 is 15 amino acids long. V was pared by 6 bases and J by 8 bases, with 12 bases of the junction left unmatched. In nucleotides, the CDR3 is TGTGCCAGCAGCCCCACGATGGACAGGGGGTCGGGCTACACCTTC. Translating gives CASSPTMDRGSGYTF.

This rearrangement joins TRBV27 to TRBJ2-1, with 10 bases identical to TRBD2. Germline V CDR1 and CDR2: MNHEY, SMNVEV (reference sequence). This CDR3 is built from 16 residues. Losses at the gene ends were 5 bases for V and 0 bases for J; bases not matched to a gene: 4. The CDR3 loop reads CASSIERGGSYNEQFF. CDR3 nucleotide sequence: TGTGCCAGCAGTATTGAGCGGGGGGGCTCCTACAATGAGCAGTTCTTC.

This rearrangement joins TRBV6-1 to TRBJ1-2, with D tentatively TRBD1 (5 bases). Trimming removed 1 base at V and 0 bases at J, with 9 bases between. Germline assignment: CDR1 MNHNS and CDR2 SASEGT. The CDR3 is 15 amino acids. The CDR3 DNA reads TGTGCCAGCAGTGAAGGGGGGTTGGCTAACTATGGCTACACCTTC. Encoded protein: CASSEGGLANYGYTF.

This chain connects TRBV6-1 to TRBJ1-4; possible D gene TRBD1, 6 bases. V dropped 10 bases and J dropped 4 bases, with 13 bases sitting between them. The CDR3 contains 13 residues. The germline V gene has CDR1 MNHNS and CDR2 SASEGT. CDR3 sequence reads: CATLRGLNEKLFF. The CDR3 DNA reads TGTGCCACGCTGCGGGGGCTTAATGAAAAACTGTTTTTT.